The 19 T cell receptor beta chains reported below all come from one sample, sequenced in a study of chemoradiotherapy in HPV16-positive cancers. TCRdb's copy holds only in-frame clones and misses some; the assay was immunoSEQ multiplex PCR. The sample has 50,000 to 55,000 clones, 90% seen once. Sequencing used blood, obtained from a patient who underwent chemoradiotherapy. Receptors originate from a human donor with HPV-associated anogenital cancer.

The chain joins TRBV18 to TRBJ2-3; no clear D gene. The ends were cut back, 4 bases at V and 2 bases at J, with 13 bases in the middle. Germline assignment: CDR1 KGHSH and CDR2 LQKENI. The CDR3 is made up of 15 amino acids. Here the CDR3 reads CASSLSGPPTDTQYF. The CDR3 DNA reads TGTGCCAGCTCACTAAGTGGACCACCCACAGATACGCAGTATTTT.

CDR3 sequence: CASSPVAGQMSYNEQFF. Here the CDR3 DNA reads TGTGCCAGCAGCCCCGTGGCAGGACAAATGTCCTACAATGAGCAGTTCTTC. The V gene is TRBV5-4, the J gene TRBJ2-1; TRBD1 might be the D (5 bases). Deletions cut 4 bases from V and 1 base from J, with 18 bases between. Germline CDR1 and CDR2: SGHNT and YYREEE (reference sequence). The CDR3 covers 17 residues.

This clone occurred a few times. The chain employs TRBV9 and TRBJ1-2, with unresolved D. This CDR3 region has 17 residues. Trimming shortened V by 4 bases and J by 6 bases, and 25 bases separated the two germline ends. Germline V gene lookup returns CDR1 SGDLS and CDR2 YYNGEE. This CDR3 is CASSSTPRARDPHGYTF. In DNA, the CDR3 is TGTGCCAGCAGCTCCACCCCGCGAGCACGCGACCCTCATGGCTACACCTTC.

This clone was observed a handful of times. The genes are TRBV12-1 and TRBJ2-3; the table's D call TRBD2 went unverified against the DNA. TRBV12-1 counts as a pseudogene. The CDR3 totals 16 residues. For the CDR3, the DNA is TGTGCCAGCAGACCCCCAGATTTAGCGGGAGTGGATACGCAGTATTTT. Amino acids: CASRPPDLAGVDTQYF.

The V gene is TRBV18, the J gene TRBJ2-5; perhaps D is TRBD1 or TRBD2 (5 bases each). The V end was cut by 3 bases, the J end by 5 bases, with 10 bases between. Germline V CDR1 and CDR2: KGHSH, LQKENI. This CDR3 is 13 amino acids long. CDR3: CASSPGARETQYF. CDR3 coding DNA: TGTGCCAGCTCACCCGGGGCGCGGGAGACCCAGTACTTC.

The rearrangement joins TRBV7-2 to TRBJ2-1; TRBD2 matches at 8 bases. The CDR3 runs 17 residues. Germline CDR1 and CDR2: SGHTA and FQGNSA. With V trimmed by 0 bases and J by 4 bases, 8 bases remained unmatched. The CDR3 nucleotides read TGTGCCAGCAGCTTAGCCCATAGGGCGGGGGGTTACAATGAGCAGTTCTTC. Its translation is CASSLAHRAGGYNEQFF.

CDR3 sequence reads: CASSPPGRGGGAFF. The CDR3 DNA reads as TGTGCCAGCAGTCCCCCAGGGAGGGGGGGAGGAGCTTTCTTT. The rearrangement uses TRBV28 and TRBJ1-1; the D gene is possibly TRBD1 (6 bases). This CDR3 contains 14 residues. V shed 5 bases and J shed 10 bases, with 20 bases lying between them. The germline V gene has CDR1 MDHEN and CDR2 SYDVKM. Using reference TRBV28 and TRBJ1-1 for the parts outside the CDR3, the full variable domain is DVKVTQSSRYLVKRTGEKVFLECVQDMDHENMFWYRQDPGLGLRLIYFSYDVKMKEKGDIPEGYSVSREKKERFSLILESASTNQTSMYLCASSPPGRGGGAFFGQGTRLTVV.

V and J are TRBV30 and TRBJ1-2; D is uncertain. CDR3 length: 13 residues. With 4 bases removed from V and 5 bases from J, the gap between germline ends came to 14 bases. Germline-derived CDR1 and CDR2 are GTSNPN and SVGIG (reference sequence). CDR3 in amino acids: CAWTPGSTYGYTF. In DNA, the CDR3 is TGTGCCTGGACCCCGGGATCCACGTATGGCTACACCTTC.

This clone was detected once. This chain joins TRBV11-3 and TRBJ1-6; 7 positions match TRBD1. Per germline, CDR1 SGHNT and CDR2 YENEEA. V was pared by 5 bases and J by 0 bases, with 16 bases of the junction left unmatched. This CDR3 region has 20 residues. The CDR3 sequence is CASSPRQGLFTSSYNSPLHF. The DNA for the CDR3 is TGTGCCAGCAGCCCCCGACAGGGCCTATTTACTAGCTCCTATAATTCACCCCTCCACTTT.

The chain is built from TRBV27 and TRBJ2-3; 9 bases align to TRBD2. The CDR3 runs 15 residues. Germline lookup yields CDR1 MNHEY and CDR2 SMNVEV (reference sequence). Germline trimming cut 5 bases from V and 1 base from J; bases unmatched to any gene: 4. CDR3 protein: CASSPGLARTDTQYF. DNA for the CDR3: TGTGCCAGCAGTCCCGGACTAGCGCGCACAGATACGCAGTATTTT.

This clone was detected only once. The rearrangement uses TRBV2 and TRBJ1-2; TRBD1 is a possible D gene (5 bases). Trimming took 9 bases from V and 1 from J, leaving 18 bases between them. Germline-derived CDR1 and CDR2 are SNHLY and FYNNEI. This CDR3 comprises 15 residues. CDR3 sequence reads: CASNQGAAFNYGYTF. CDR3 nucleotide sequence: TGTGCCAGTAACCAAGGGGCAGCGTTTAACTATGGCTACACCTTC. Drawing the rest from reference TRBV2 and TRBJ1-2, the complete variable domain is EPEVTQTPSHQVTQMGQEVILRCVPISNHLYFYWYRQILGQKVEFLVSFYNNEISEKSEIFDDQFSVERPDGSNFTLKIRSTKLEDSAMYFCASNQGAAFNYGYTFGSGTRLTVV.

Only a few counts were recorded for this clone. This chain connects TRBV11-2 to TRBJ2-1; 13 nucleotides match TRBD2. Germline CDR1 reads SGHAT; CDR2 reads FQNNGV. V trimming: 3 bases; J trimming: 6 bases; junction bases outside the gene matches: 2. CDR3 size: 15 residues. CDR3 DNA sequence: TGTGCCAGCAGCTTCCGGACTAGCGGGAGCAATGAGCAGTTCTTC. Translation gives CASSFRTSGSNEQFF.

This chain connects TRBV5-6 to TRBJ1-5; D uncertain. The V and J ends lost 2 bases and 5 bases respectively, with 17 bases between them. Germline values: CDR1 SGHDT, CDR2 YYEEEE. The CDR3 runs 16 residues. In DNA, the CDR3 is TGTGCCAGCAGCTTATTCGCGACCGGGGAGGATCAGCCCCAGCATTTT. Protein: CASSLFATGEDQPQHF.

J is TRBJ1-4 and V is TRBV9, with 9 bases fitting TRBD1. This CDR3 comprises 16 residues. Germline trimming cut 3 bases from V and 7 bases from J; bases unmatched to any gene: 10. Germline values: CDR1 SGDLS, CDR2 YYNGEE. CDR3 sequence reads: CASSGNGTGRGEKLFF. The CDR3 DNA is TGTGCCAGCAGCGGAAACGGGACAGGGCGCGGTGAAAAACTGTTTTTT.

This chain connects TRBV12-5 to TRBJ1-1; the D is unclear. CDR1 is LGHNT and CDR2 is FRNRAP in the germline V gene. The CDR3 has 12 residues. The V gene lost 3 bases and the J gene lost 4 bases, with 6 bases spanning the gap. CDR3 in amino acids: CASGFVGTEAFF. Written as DNA, the CDR3 is TGTGCTAGTGGTTTCGTGGGCACTGAAGCTTTCTTT.

The chain couples TRBV19 to TRBJ1-1; D unclear. V dropped 5 bases and J dropped 4 bases, with 11 bases sitting between them. The CDR3 extends over 13 amino acids. Germline V gene data show CDR1 as LNHDA and CDR2 as SQIVND (reference sequence). CDR3 region: CASSQYRGTEAFF. CDR3 nucleotide sequence: TGTGCCAGTAGTCAATACAGAGGCACTGAAGCTTTCTTT.

This clone was found once. V is TRBV11-3 and J is TRBJ2-4, with 12 positions matching TRBD2. The V segment lost 1 base and the J segment 6 bases; nucleotides outside the gene matches: 1. Germline CDR1 reads SGHNT; CDR2 reads YENEEA. The length of the CDR3 is 15 residues. The CDR3 coding sequence is TGTGCCAGCAGCTTAGCGACTAGCGGGGGAAACATTCAGTACTTC. Protein product: CASSLATSGGNIQYF.

This chain uses TRBV7-2 with TRBJ1-6; D not certain. Trimming shortened V by 4 bases and J by 6 bases, and 22 bases separated the two germline ends. CDR1 SGHTA and CDR2 FQGNSA come from the germline V gene. The CDR3 is 18 amino acids. In DNA, the CDR3 is TGTGCCAGCAGCTCTACGGAATTAGGAAGACTGAGTAATTCACCCCTCCACTTT. It specifies CASSSTELGRLSNSPLHF.

The gene calls are TRBV7-7 and TRBJ2-2; D unresolved. V was shortened by 5 bases and J by 0 bases, with 13 bases between the two germline ends. CDR3 length equals 16 residues. Germline assignment: CDR1 SSHAT and CDR2 FNYEAQ (reference sequence). CDR3 loop: CASSPLQGPNTGELFF. The CDR3 region has the DNA TGTGCCAGCAGCCCACTGCAAGGGCCGAACACCGGGGAGCTGTTTTTT.